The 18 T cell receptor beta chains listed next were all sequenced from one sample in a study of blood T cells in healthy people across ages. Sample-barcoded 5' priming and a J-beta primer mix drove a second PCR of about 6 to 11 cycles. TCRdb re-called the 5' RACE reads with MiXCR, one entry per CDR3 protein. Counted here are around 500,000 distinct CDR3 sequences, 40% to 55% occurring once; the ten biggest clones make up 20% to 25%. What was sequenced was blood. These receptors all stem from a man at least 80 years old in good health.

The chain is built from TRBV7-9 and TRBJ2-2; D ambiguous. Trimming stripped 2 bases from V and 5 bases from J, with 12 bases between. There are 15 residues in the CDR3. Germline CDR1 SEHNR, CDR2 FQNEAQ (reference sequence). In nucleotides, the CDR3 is TGTGCCAGCAGCTTACCGCAGCCGACTACCGGGGAGCTGTTTTTT. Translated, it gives CASSLPQPTTGELFF. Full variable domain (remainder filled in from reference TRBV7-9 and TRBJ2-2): DTGVSQNPRHKITKRGQNVTFRCDPISEHNRLYWYRQTLGQGPEFLTYFQNEAQLEKSRLLSDRFSAERPKGSFSTLEIQRTEQGDSAMYLCASSLPQPTTGELFFGEGSRLTVL.

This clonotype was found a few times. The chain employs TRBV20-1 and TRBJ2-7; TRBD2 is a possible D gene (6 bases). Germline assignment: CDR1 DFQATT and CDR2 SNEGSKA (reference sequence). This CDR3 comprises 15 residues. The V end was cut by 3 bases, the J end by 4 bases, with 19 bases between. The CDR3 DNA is TGCAGTGCTAGGCCACTTCGGTCGGGGACTTACGAGCAGTACTTC. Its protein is CSARPLRSGTYEQYF.

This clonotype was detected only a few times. The CDR3 region has the DNA TGTGCCAGCAGCCAAGATTTCTGGTATAATTCACCCCTCCACTTT. Protein sequence: CASSQDFWYNSPLHF. This chain uses TRBV14 with TRBJ1-6; no clear D gene. Between the trimmed V and J ends, which lost 0 bases and 4 bases, there was a span of 7 bases. The germline V gene encodes CDR1 SGHDN and CDR2 FVKESK. The CDR3 extends over 15 amino acids.

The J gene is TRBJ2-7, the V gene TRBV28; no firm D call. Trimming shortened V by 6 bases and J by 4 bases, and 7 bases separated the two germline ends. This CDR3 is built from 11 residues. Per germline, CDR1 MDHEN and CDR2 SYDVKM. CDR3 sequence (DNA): TGTGCCAGCAGCCTCCAATACGAGCAGTACTTC. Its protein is CASSLQYEQYF.

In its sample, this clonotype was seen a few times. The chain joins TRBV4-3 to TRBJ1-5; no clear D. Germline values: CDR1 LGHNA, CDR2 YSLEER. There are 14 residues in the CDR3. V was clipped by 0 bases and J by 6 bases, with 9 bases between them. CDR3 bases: TGCGCCAGCAGCCAAGAGGAGGGTACTCAGCCCCAGCATTTT. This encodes CASSQEEGTQPQHF.

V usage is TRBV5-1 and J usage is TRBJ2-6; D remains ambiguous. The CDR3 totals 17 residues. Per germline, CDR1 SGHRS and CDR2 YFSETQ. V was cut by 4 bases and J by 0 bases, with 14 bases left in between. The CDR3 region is CASSRQALSSGANVLTF. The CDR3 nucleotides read TGCGCCAGCAGCCGACAAGCCTTAAGCTCTGGGGCCAACGTCCTGACTTTC.

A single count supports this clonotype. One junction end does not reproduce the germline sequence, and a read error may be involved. The DNA of the CDR3 is TGTGCCCGCAGTTGGCAGGGGGTCCACGAGCAGTACTTC. Translating it yields CARSWQGVHEQYF. The chain recombines TRBV6-2 or TRBV6-3 with TRBJ2-7, with 7 bases matching TRBD1. CDR1 and CDR2 from the germline V gene are MNHEY and SVGEGT. The CDR3 runs 13 residues.

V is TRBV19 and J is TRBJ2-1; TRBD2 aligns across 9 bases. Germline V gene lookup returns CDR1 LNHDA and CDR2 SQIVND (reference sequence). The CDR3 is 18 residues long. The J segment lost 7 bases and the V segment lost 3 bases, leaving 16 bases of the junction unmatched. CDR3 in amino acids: CASSIPPSVAGGRNEQFF. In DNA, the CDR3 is TGTGCCAGTAGTATCCCCCCTTCTGTCGCGGGAGGGAGGAATGAGCAGTTCTTC.

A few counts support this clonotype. CDR3 amino acids: CSVDRGRVTDTQYF. The CDR3 bases are TGCAGCGTTGACCGGGGTCGGGTTACGGATACGCAGTATTTT. The rearrangement joins TRBV29-1 to TRBJ2-3, with TRBD2 as a possible D gene (5 bases). The V gene lost 3 bases and the J gene lost 6 bases, with 16 bases spanning the gap. The germline CDR1 and CDR2 sequences are SQVTM and ANQGSEA. This CDR3 is built from 14 residues.

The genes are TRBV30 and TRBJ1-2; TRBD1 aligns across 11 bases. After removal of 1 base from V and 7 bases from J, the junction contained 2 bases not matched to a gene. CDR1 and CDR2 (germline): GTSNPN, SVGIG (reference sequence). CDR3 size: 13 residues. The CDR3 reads CAWSAGTGGGYTF. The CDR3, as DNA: TGTGCCTGGAGTGCCGGGACAGGGGGTGGCTACACCTTC.

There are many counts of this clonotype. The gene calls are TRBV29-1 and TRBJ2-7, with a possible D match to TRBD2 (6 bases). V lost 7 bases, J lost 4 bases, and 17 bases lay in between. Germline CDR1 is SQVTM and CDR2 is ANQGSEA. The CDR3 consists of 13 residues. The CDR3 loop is CSASGGIGYEQYF. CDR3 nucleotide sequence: TGCAGCGCGTCCGGGGGTATTGGATACGAGCAGTACTTC.

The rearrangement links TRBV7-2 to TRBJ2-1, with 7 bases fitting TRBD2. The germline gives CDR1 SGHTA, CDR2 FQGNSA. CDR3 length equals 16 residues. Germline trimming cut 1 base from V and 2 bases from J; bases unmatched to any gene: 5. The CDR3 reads CASSLGGGSTYNEQFF. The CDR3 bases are TGTGCCAGCAGCTTAGGGGGCGGGAGTACCTACAATGAGCAGTTCTTC.

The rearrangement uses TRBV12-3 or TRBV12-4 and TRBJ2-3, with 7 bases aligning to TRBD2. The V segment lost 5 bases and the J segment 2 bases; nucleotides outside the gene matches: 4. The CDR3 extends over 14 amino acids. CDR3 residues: CASSRAGITDTQYF. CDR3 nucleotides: TGTGCCAGCAGTCGAGCGGGAATCACAGATACGCAGTATTTT.

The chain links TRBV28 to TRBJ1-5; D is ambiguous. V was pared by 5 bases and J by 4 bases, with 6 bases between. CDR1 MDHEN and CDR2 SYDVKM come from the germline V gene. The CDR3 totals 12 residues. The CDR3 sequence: CASSGLNQPQHF. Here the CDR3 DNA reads TGTGCCAGCAGTGGGTTAAATCAGCCCCAGCATTTT. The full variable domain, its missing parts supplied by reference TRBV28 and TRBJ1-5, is DVKVTQSSRYLVKRTGEKVFLECVQDMDHENMFWYRQDPGLGLRLIYFSYDVKMKEKGDIPEGYSVSREKKERFSLILESASTNQTSMYLCASSGLNQPQHFGDGTRLSIL.

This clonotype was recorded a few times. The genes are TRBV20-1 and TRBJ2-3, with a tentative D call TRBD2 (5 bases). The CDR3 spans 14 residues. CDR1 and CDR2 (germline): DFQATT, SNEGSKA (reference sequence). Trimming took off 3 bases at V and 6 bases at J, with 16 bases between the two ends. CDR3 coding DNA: TGCAGTGCTAGGTCGGGGAAAGGATATGATACGCAGTATTTT. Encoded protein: CSARSGKGYDTQYF.

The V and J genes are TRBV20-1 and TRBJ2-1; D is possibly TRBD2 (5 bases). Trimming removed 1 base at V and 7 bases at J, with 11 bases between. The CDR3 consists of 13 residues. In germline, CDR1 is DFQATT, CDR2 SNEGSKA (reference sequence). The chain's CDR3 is CSARGQEENEQFF. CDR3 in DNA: TGCAGTGCTAGAGGTCAGGAGGAAAATGAGCAGTTCTTC.

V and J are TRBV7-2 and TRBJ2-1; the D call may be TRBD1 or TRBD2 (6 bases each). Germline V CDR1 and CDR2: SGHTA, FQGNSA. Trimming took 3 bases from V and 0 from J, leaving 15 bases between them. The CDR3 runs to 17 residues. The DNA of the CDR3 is TGTGCCAGCAGCTTTTCGGGGGCGGCTCACTCCTACAATGAGCAGTTCTTC. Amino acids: CASSFSGAAHSYNEQFF.

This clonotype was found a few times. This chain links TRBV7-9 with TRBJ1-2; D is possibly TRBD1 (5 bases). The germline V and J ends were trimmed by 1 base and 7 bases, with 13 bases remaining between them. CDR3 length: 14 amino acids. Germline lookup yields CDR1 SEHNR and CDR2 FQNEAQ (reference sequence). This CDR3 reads CASSLVQGGSGYTF. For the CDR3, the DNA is TGTGCCAGCAGCTTAGTGCAGGGCGGTAGTGGCTACACCTTC.